Below, 29 T cell receptor beta chains from the same sample are listed, as sequenced in a study of T-cell memory formation after mild COVID-19. In TCRdb, the 5' RACE reads were re-called with MiXCR into one record per CDR3 protein. The table has hundreds of thousands of distinct CDR3 sequences, less than 25% seen once. Material for sequencing was PBMCs or a T cell subset sorted from them (not recorded which). The receptors originated from a man younger than 35 who had mild COVID-19 (a few samples of this study predate the infection). Cell type and time point are not known.

This clonotype was detected a few times. The chain has TRBV4-1 and TRBJ2-1; D call uncertain. Germline assignment: CDR1 MGHRA and CDR2 YSYEKL. The ends were cut back, 3 bases at V and 7 bases at J, with 19 bases in the middle. This CDR3 is 16 amino acids long. The CDR3, as DNA: TGCGCCAGCAGCCAGCCTGTAAGCAAGTTTCGGAATGAGCAGTTCTTC. Its translation: CASSQPVSKFRNEQFF.

A few counts support this clonotype. The chain's CDR3 is CSVAGQGAIQYF. CDR3 bases: TGCAGTGTGGCGGGACAGGGTGCCATTCAGTACTTC. The chain carries TRBV20-1 and TRBJ2-4; 9 nucleotides line up with TRBD1. CDR3 length: 12 amino acids. Germline V lookup: CDR1 DFQATT, CDR2 SNEGSKA (reference sequence). J was trimmed by 9 bases and V by 7 bases; bases with no gene match: 7.

The V and J genes are TRBV6-5 and TRBJ2-2; TRBD1 aligns across 7 bases. V trimming: 6 bases; J trimming: 4 bases; junction bases outside the gene matches: 8. CDR3 length: 15 amino acids. Germline CDR1 reads MNHEY; CDR2 reads SVGAGI. The CDR3 DNA reads as TGTGCCAGCAGGCCCTCGGGACAGATCACCGGGGAGCTGTTTTTT. As protein: CASRPSGQITGELFF.

This clonotype was seen only a few times. The rearrangement joins TRBV6-5 to TRBJ1-2, with D possibly matching TRBD1 (5 bases). V was cut by 2 bases and J by 4 bases, with 14 bases left in between. CDR1 and CDR2 (germline): MNHEY, SVGAGI. The CDR3 runs 15 residues. CDR3 sequence (DNA): TGTGCCAGCAGTTACGTCGGGGCGGCGGGCTATGGCTACACCTTC. Translating gives CASSYVGAAGYGYTF.

There are a few counts of this clonotype. The V gene is TRBV29-1, the J gene TRBJ1-1; perhaps TRBD1 as D (6 bases). V was trimmed by 3 bases and J by 4 bases, leaving 15 bases between them. In germline, CDR1 is SQVTM, CDR2 ANQGSEA. The CDR3 consists of 14 residues. CDR3 sequence reads: CSVEGGNGITEAFF. CDR3 sequence (DNA): TGCAGCGTTGAGGGGGGCAACGGCATCACTGAAGCTTTCTTT.

This sequence joins TRBV28 and TRBJ2-2; no reliable D call. The V end was cut by 7 bases, the J end by 5 bases, with 8 bases between. CDR1 and CDR2 (germline): MDHEN, SYDVKM. The CDR3 spans 12 residues. CDR3 bases: TGTGCCAGCACTGTTGCTACCGGGGAGCTGTTTTTT. Translating it yields CASTVATGELFF.

V is TRBV18 and J is TRBJ1-1; TRBD1 matches at 10 bases. The CDR3 is made up of 16 amino acids. V dropped 3 bases and J dropped 5; count of bases not matched to a gene: 9. From germline, CDR1 is KGHSH and CDR2 LQKENI. CDR3 amino acids: CASSPIIWTGGTEAFF. CDR3 sequence (DNA): TGTGCCAGCTCACCGATAATCTGGACAGGGGGAACTGAAGCTTTCTTT.

The chain has TRBV4-1 and TRBJ1-5, with D hard to call. This CDR3 contains 16 residues. V was trimmed by 0 bases and J by 7 bases, leaving 16 bases between them. CDR1 and CDR2 (germline): MGHRA, YSYEKL. The CDR3 reads CASSQDSALLGQPQHF. The DNA of the CDR3 is TGCGCCAGCAGCCAAGATTCTGCCCTGCTGGGACAGCCCCAGCATTTT.

This clonotype was recorded a few times. The chain joins TRBV4-3 to TRBJ1-2, with D unresolved. CDR1 is LGHNA and CDR2 is YSLEER in the germline V gene. This CDR3 contains 13 residues. The V gene lost 1 base and the J gene lost 4 bases, with 7 bases spanning the gap. CDR3 sequence: CASSQGVTYGYTF. CDR3 bases: TGCGCCAGCAGCCAAGGGGTTACCTATGGCTACACCTTC.

This clonotype was detected a few times. CDR3 amino acids: CASHRGQETQYF. The CDR3 bases are TGTGCCTCTCACCGGGGGCAGGAGACCCAGTACTTC. The chain uses TRBV2 and TRBJ2-5; D might be TRBD1 or TRBD2, each matching 6 bases. The germline V gene has CDR1 SNHLY and CDR2 FYNNEI. Trimming shortened V by 11 bases and J by 5 bases, and 15 bases separated the two germline ends. This CDR3 has 12 amino acids.

This clonotype was counted a single time. The chain employs TRBV6-2 or TRBV6-3 and TRBJ2-7; the match to TRBD1 covers 9 bases. Trimming took 7 bases from V and 9 from J; bases not matched to a gene: 10. This CDR3 is built from 13 residues. The germline gives CDR1 MNHEY, CDR2 SVGEGT. CDR3 DNA sequence: TGTGCCAGCACTCAACCGGGACAGGGTAGGCAGTACTTC. Translating it yields CASTQPGQGRQYF.

The V gene is TRBV6-5, the J gene TRBJ1-4; TRBD1 aligns across 7 bases. Germline CDR1 reads MNHEY; CDR2 reads SVGAGI. The V gene end was trimmed by 5 bases and the J gene end by 7 bases; junction bases not matched to a gene: 7. The CDR3 consists of 14 residues. CDR3 sequence reads: CASSRTGAVEKLFF. The CDR3 DNA follows: TGTGCCAGCAGTCGGACAGGAGCTGTTGAAAAACTGTTTTTT.

This clonotype was counted between two and nine times. V is TRBV20-1 and J is TRBJ2-3; 10 bases agree with TRBD2. The CDR3 runs to 16 residues. In germline, CDR1 is DFQATT, CDR2 SNEGSKA (reference sequence). The V and J ends lost 4 bases and 5 bases, in that order; junction bases with no gene match: 12. The CDR3 region has the DNA TGCAGTGCTACCTCTAGCGGGGGCCGAGTGAGAGATACGCAGTATTTT. Translating it yields CSATSSGGRVRDTQYF.

This sequence joins TRBV7-9 and TRBJ1-1; D uncertain. The CDR3 runs 15 residues. CDR1 and CDR2 (germline): SEHNR, FQNEAQ (reference sequence). The V and J ends lost 6 bases and 3 bases respectively, with 17 bases between them. CDR3 bases: TGTGCCAGCAGACGAACCAACGGGCCCGACACTGAAGCTTTCTTT. Its protein is CASRRTNGPDTEAFF.

J is TRBJ1-6 and V is TRBV12-3 or TRBV12-4; maybe TRBD1 (5 bases). The CDR3 contains 14 residues. V lost 4 bases and J 9 bases, leaving 13 bases between the germline ends. CDR3 coding DNA: TGTGCCAGCAGTTACCAGGGCGTGGGTTCACCCCTCCACTTT. As protein: CASSYQGVGSPLHF.

This clonotype occurred many times. The chain employs TRBV12-3 or TRBV12-4 and TRBJ2-7, with a weak D call TRBD1 (6 bases). The CDR3 is 13 amino acids. The V end lost 3 bases, the J end lost 3 bases, and 9 bases lay between the germline ends. CDR3 region: CASSFDRNYEQYF. The CDR3 DNA sequence: TGTGCCAGCAGTTTCGACAGGAACTACGAGCAGTACTTC.

Of note for this clonotype: Since a much larger clone is just one base distant, this may be a read error. V and J are TRBV10-3 and TRBJ2-3, with 8 bases fitting TRBD2. Germline V CDR1 and CDR2: ENHRY, SYGVKD. V lost 11 bases to trimming and J lost 7 bases; unmatched junction nucleotides: 20. The CDR3 is 16 amino acids. The CDR3 DNA reads TGTGCCGTTCAGGAACCGACTAGCGTGGGGGCAAATACGCAGTATTTT. Translated: CAVQEPTSVGANTQYF.

CDR3 nucleotide sequence: TGCAGTGCTAGTCGGTCGGCTTACGAGCAGTACTTC. It codes for CSASRSAYEQYF. This chain connects TRBV20-1 to TRBJ2-7; no firm D call. Trimming took 3 bases from V and 4 from J, leaving 10 bases between them. The CDR3 is made up of 12 amino acids. CDR1 and CDR2 from the germline V gene are DFQATT and SNEGSKA (reference sequence).

This rearrangement joins TRBV4-2 to TRBJ1-1; D remains ambiguous. There are 15 residues in the CDR3. From germline, CDR1 is LGHNA and CDR2 YNFKEQ. V lost 1 base and J 3 bases, leaving 12 bases between the germline ends. The DNA of the CDR3 is TGTGCCAGCAGCCAAGGAGGAGCCGCTCACACTGAAGCTTTCTTT. This sequence encodes CASSQGGAAHTEAFF.

The J gene is TRBJ1-1, the V gene TRBV5-1; TRBD1 is a possible D gene (6 bases). This CDR3 is built from 14 residues. V lost 0 bases, J lost 6 bases, and 12 bases lay in between. Germline CDR1 reads SGHRS; CDR2 reads YFSETQ. The CDR3 protein is CASSLGARGAEAFF. The CDR3 bases are TGCGCCAGCAGCTTGGGCGCCAGGGGCGCTGAAGCTTTCTTT.

The rearrangement joins TRBV5-1 to TRBJ1-2; 10 nucleotides agree with TRBD1. Germline V gene lookup returns CDR1 SGHRS and CDR2 YFSETQ. This CDR3 is built from 15 residues. Trimming at V came to 4 bases and at J to 4 bases, leaving 7 bases not matched to a gene. In nucleotides, the CDR3 is TGCGCCAGCAGCCTCGGGACAGGGGATACCTATGGCTACACCTTC. This sequence encodes CASSLGTGDTYGYTF.

The chain employs TRBV20-1 and TRBJ2-5; 8 nucleotides match TRBD2. The V gene's germline CDR1 is DFQATT and CDR2 SNEGSKA (reference sequence). V was pared by 0 bases and J by 1 base, with 4 bases of the junction left unmatched. There are 15 residues in the CDR3. CDR3 nucleotide sequence: TGCAGTGCTAGAGAGGTAGCGGGGTTCCAAGAGACCCAGTACTTC. Translating gives CSAREVAGFQETQYF.

This clonotype was picked up a small number of times. The chain combines TRBV10-2 with TRBJ2-3; D may be TRBD1 (6 bases). This CDR3 spans 13 amino acids. The V gene lost 4 bases and the J gene lost 5 bases, with 10 bases spanning the gap. The germline gives CDR1 WSHSY, CDR2 SAAADI. CDR3 protein: CASSVAGEDTQYF. CDR3 sequence (DNA): TGCGCCAGCAGTGTGGCAGGGGAAGATACGCAGTATTTT.

There are a few counts of this clonotype. The V call is TRBV9, the J call TRBJ2-3; 12 bases agree with TRBD2. Germline CDR1 is SGDLS and CDR2 is YYNGEE. Unmatched junction bases numbered 4, after V lost 0 bases and J lost 5 bases. The CDR3 spans 16 residues. DNA of the CDR3: TGTGCCAGCAGCGTAGCCCTAGCGGGGGGGGAAGATACGCAGTATTTT. It is translated as CASSVALAGGEDTQYF.

There are a few counts of this clonotype. The chain combines TRBV7-9 with TRBJ2-1; D possibly corresponds to TRBD2 (6 bases). Germline CDR1 and CDR2: SEHNR and FQNEAQ (reference sequence). V was cut by 7 bases and J by 8 bases, with 18 bases left in between. The CDR3 has 14 amino acids. The CDR3 loop reads CASNHLRTGDEQFF. CDR3 nucleotide sequence: TGTGCCAGCAACCACCTCCGGACGGGGGATGAGCAGTTCTTC. The full variable domain, in which reference TRBV7-9 and TRBJ2-1 provide the parts outside the CDR3, is DTGVSQNPRHKITKRGQNVTFRCDPISEHNRLYWYRQTLGQGPEFLTYFQNEAQLEKSRLLSDRFSAERPKGSFSTLEIQRTEQGDSAMYLCASNHLRTGDEQFFGPGTRLTVL.

This clonotype was observed a handful of times. V is TRBV5-1 and J is TRBJ1-1; D unresolved. V was cut by 0 bases and J by 4 bases, with 10 bases left in between. Germline V gene data show CDR1 as SGHRS and CDR2 as YFSETQ. The CDR3 has 14 amino acids. This CDR3 reads CASSLATVVTEAFF. For the CDR3, the DNA is TGCGCCAGCAGCTTGGCTACGGTGGTCACTGAAGCTTTCTTT.

This clonotype showed up just a few times. The V call is TRBV18, the J call TRBJ1-1, with D possibly matching TRBD1 (6 bases). CDR1 is KGHSH and CDR2 is LQKENI in the germline V gene. CDR3 length: 16 amino acids. V lost 4 bases and J 4 bases, leaving 19 bases between the germline ends. The CDR3: CASSQGDSWLTTEAFF. Here the CDR3 DNA reads TGTGCCAGCTCACAGGGGGATTCGTGGCTGACCACTGAAGCTTTCTTT. The whole variable domain, remainder taken from reference TRBV18 and TRBJ1-1, is NAGVMQNPRHLVRRRGQEARLRCSPMKGHSHVYWYRQLPEEGLKFMVYLQKENIIDESGMPKERFSAEFPKEGPSILRIQQVVRGDSAAYFCASSQGDSWLTTEAFFGQGTRLTVV.

This clonotype came up a few times. V and J are TRBV7-9 and TRBJ1-1; TRBD1 might be the D (5 bases). The germline V gene has CDR1 SEHNR and CDR2 FQNEAQ (reference sequence). This CDR3 comprises 16 residues. Trimming removed 6 bases at V and 2 bases at J, with 19 bases between. The CDR3 DNA reads TGTGCCAGCAGGTCCGGAGGGGCCGGCGTAAACACTGAAGCTTTCTTT. Its translation is CASRSGGAGVNTEAFF.

This clonotype was detected only a few times. This sequence joins TRBV5-1 and TRBJ2-2; D not resolved. CDR1 and CDR2 from the germline V gene are SGHRS and YFSETQ. Deletions cut 0 bases from V and 6 bases from J, with 12 bases between. The CDR3 is made up of 15 amino acids. The CDR3, as DNA: TGCGCCAGCAGCTTGGTGCATCCGCCGGCCGGGGAGCTGTTTTTT. Amino acid sequence: CASSLVHPPAGELFF.